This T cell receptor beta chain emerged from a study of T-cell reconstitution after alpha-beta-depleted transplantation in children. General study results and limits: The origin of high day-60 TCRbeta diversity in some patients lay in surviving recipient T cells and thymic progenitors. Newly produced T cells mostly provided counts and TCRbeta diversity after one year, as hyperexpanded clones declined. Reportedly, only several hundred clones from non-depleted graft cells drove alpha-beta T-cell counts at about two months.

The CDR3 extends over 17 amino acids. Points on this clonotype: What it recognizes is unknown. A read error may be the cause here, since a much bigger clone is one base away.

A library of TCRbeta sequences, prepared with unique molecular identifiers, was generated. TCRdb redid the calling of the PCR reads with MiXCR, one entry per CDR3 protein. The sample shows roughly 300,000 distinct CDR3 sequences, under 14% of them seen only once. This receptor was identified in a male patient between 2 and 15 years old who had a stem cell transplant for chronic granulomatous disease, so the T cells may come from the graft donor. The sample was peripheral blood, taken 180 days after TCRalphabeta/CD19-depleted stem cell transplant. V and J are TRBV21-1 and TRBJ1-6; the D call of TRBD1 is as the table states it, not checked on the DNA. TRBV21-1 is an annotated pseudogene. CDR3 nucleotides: TGTGCCCGCAGCAAGTGGCAGGGGTGTTCCTATAATTCACCCCTCCACTTT. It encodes CARSKWQGCSYNSPLHF.